One and the same sample provided the 14 T cell receptor beta chains below, sequenced in a study of identical twins. Each CDR3 protein is one row after TCRdb ran MiXCR on the 5' RACE reads. The table shows some 270,000 distinct CDR3 sequences, with 6.5% to 9.5% occurring only once. These data are also associated with another study on yellow fever vaccine responses in identical twins.

The specimen sequenced was CD8+ T cells sorted from blood. These receptors came from a woman between 18 and 30 years old in good health.

V usage is TRBV24-1 and J usage is TRBJ2-5, with 9 bases that match TRBD2. J gave up 5 bases and V 3 bases, and 6 bases lay outside the gene matches. The CDR3 loop spans 15 amino acids. From germline, CDR1 is KGHDR and CDR2 SFDVKD. The CDR3 is CATSDHLAGSETQYF. The CDR3 nucleotides read TGTGCCACCAGTGATCATCTAGCGGGGAGTGAGACCCAGTACTTC.

This clonotype came up many times. V usage is TRBV6-1 and J usage is TRBJ1-2; D possibly corresponds to TRBD1 (5 bases). The V gene's germline CDR1 is MNHNS and CDR2 SASEGT. The CDR3 length is 15 residues. V was shortened by 0 bases and J by 10 bases, with 18 bases between the two germline ends. CDR3 bases: TGTGCCAGCAGTGAAGCGGGGCAGTCAGGGCTTCCCTACACCTTC. Protein: CASSEAGQSGLPYTF.

The CDR3 spells CASSTTQEFNQPQHF. The CDR3 nucleotides read TGTGCCAGTAGTACTACACAGGAATTCAATCAGCCCCAGCATTTT. V is TRBV19 and J is TRBJ1-5; D perhaps matches TRBD1 (5 bases). Germline loops: CDR1 LNHDA, CDR2 SQIVND (reference sequence). V was shortened by 4 bases and J by 3 bases, with 13 bases between the two germline ends. CDR3 size: 15 residues.

This clonotype has only a few counts. The rearrangement uses TRBV29-1 and TRBJ2-7, with a tentative D call TRBD2 (7 bases). The germline V gene has CDR1 SQVTM and CDR2 ANQGSEA. Trimming removed 1 base at V and 7 bases at J, with 11 bases between. This CDR3 is 12 amino acids long. CDR3 DNA sequence: TGCAGCGTTGAAGGGGGGGGGCCAGAGCAGTACTTC. Its protein is CSVEGGGPEQYF.

This clonotype was detected many times. J is TRBJ1-1 and V is TRBV27; perhaps TRBD1 as D (6 bases). The germline V gene has CDR1 MNHEY and CDR2 SMNVEV (reference sequence). V was pared by 6 bases and J by 5 bases, with 19 bases between. This CDR3 spans 15 amino acids. In DNA form, the CDR3 reads TGTGCCAGCAGAACCCTACAGGGTGGGCAAACTGAAGCTTTCTTT. It yields the protein CASRTLQGGQTEAFF.

The chain is built from TRBV20-1 and TRBJ2-1; 12 bases agree with TRBD1. The CDR3 runs to 13 residues. From germline, CDR1 is DFQATT and CDR2 SNEGSKA (reference sequence). V lost 5 bases to trimming and J lost 16 bases; unmatched junction nucleotides: 12. The DNA for the CDR3 is TGCAGTGCTCCGGGACAGGGGGCGCCCCGCTCCTTCTTC. Its translation is CSAPGQGAPRSFF.

Many counts were recorded for this clonotype. The V gene is TRBV27, the J gene TRBJ2-7; TRBD2 agrees at 9 bases. The ends lost 1 base at V and 4 bases at J; junction bases unmatched: 11. Germline values: CDR1 MNHEY, CDR2 SMNVEV (reference sequence). This CDR3 has 17 amino acids. CDR3 region: CASSLYHAASGDYEQYF. DNA for the CDR3: TGTGCCAGCAGTTTATATCACGCAGCTAGCGGGGATTACGAGCAGTACTTC.

This clonotype was detected many times. The genes are TRBV4-1 and TRBJ2-2; 13 nucleotides align to TRBD2. V shed 2 bases, J shed 7 bases, and the junction held 10 bases outside the gene matches. The length of the CDR3 is 18 residues. Germline V gives CDR1 MGHRA, CDR2 YSYEKL. The chain's CDR3 is CASSQRGTSGRGVGELFF. CDR3 nucleotides: TGCGCCAGCAGCCAAAGGGGAACTAGCGGGAGGGGTGTCGGGGAGCTGTTTTTT.

This clonotype appeared once. J is TRBJ2-3 and V is TRBV3-1; weak D call: TRBD1 (6 bases). Germline V lookup: CDR1 LGHDT, CDR2 YNNKEL (reference sequence). The CDR3 length is 18 residues. The V end lost 10 bases, the J end lost 2 bases, and 28 bases lay between the germline ends. CDR3 DNA: TGTGCCATCAGTTCGACCTCGGCGGACAGAAAAAACACAGATACGCAGTATTTT. Encoded protein: CAISSTSADRKNTDTQYF.

This chain uses TRBV29-1 with TRBJ2-2, with D possibly matching TRBD1 (6 bases). The germline CDR1 and CDR2 sequences are SQVTM and ANQGSEA. The CDR3 runs 17 residues. Trimming took off 0 bases at V and 3 bases at J, with 17 bases between the two ends. CDR3 residues: CSVEDFGRGPDTGELFF. CDR3 bases: TGCAGCGTTGAAGATTTTGGCAGGGGCCCTGACACCGGGGAGCTGTTTTTT.

The chain employs TRBV6-1 and TRBJ2-6; 7 bases line up with TRBD2. V gave up 9 bases and J gave up 0 bases; unmatched junction bases: 8. Germline CDR1 reads MNHNS; CDR2 reads SASEGT. The CDR3 has 16 residues. CDR3 in amino acids: CASAEAGPSGANVLTF. Here the CDR3 DNA reads TGTGCCAGTGCTGAAGCGGGACCCTCTGGGGCCAACGTCCTGACTTTC.

This clonotype has at least ten counts. The chain links TRBV29-1 to TRBJ2-7; TRBD2 agrees at 9 bases. Trimming cost V 4 bases and J 4 bases; bases outside gene matches: 8. The length of the CDR3 is 14 residues. In germline, CDR1 is SQVTM, CDR2 ANQGSEA. CDR3 sequence (DNA): TGCAGCGTTGGAATAGCGGGAGAGGGTTACGAGCAGTACTTC. This gives the protein CSVGIAGEGYEQYF.

This clonotype was detected ten times or more. This sequence joins TRBV5-1 and TRBJ2-7, with D hard to call. Trimming pared 1 base from V and 1 base from J, leaving 12 bases between. Per germline, CDR1 SGHRS and CDR2 YFSETQ. This CDR3 contains 15 residues. The CDR3 sequence: CASSLWVDASYEQYF. The CDR3 DNA follows: TGCGCCAGCAGCTTGTGGGTCGACGCTTCCTACGAGCAGTACTTC.

The chain recombines TRBV7-8 with TRBJ2-1; D possibly corresponds to TRBD1 (6 bases). From germline, CDR1 is SGHVS and CDR2 FQNEAQ. The CDR3 extends over 15 amino acids. V was pared by 7 bases and J by 3 bases, with 16 bases between. CDR3 sequence reads: CASTPLGQSYNEQFF. CDR3 nucleotide sequence: TGTGCCAGCACCCCCCTAGGACAGAGCTACAATGAGCAGTTCTTC.